These T cell receptor beta chains were read from a single sample in a study of blood T cell repertoires in COVID-19. Data came from immunoSEQ multiplex PCR; TCRdb stores just in-frame clones and leaves some out. The sample lists some 170,000 clones, about 92% seen once, with 15% to 20% in the top ten. The sequencing sample was made of peripheral blood. These receptors came from a man in his 60s with active or convalescent COVID-19. Both conserved end residues are part of each CDR3. Fields, in order: D gene, V gene, J gene, CDR3 protein. The D gene is left open where the match is weak.

D: TRBD2; V: TRBV25-1; J: TRBJ2-3; CDR3: CASSVGGGTDTQYF
D: TRBD1; V: TRBV29-1; J: TRBJ2-3; CDR3: CSVEDRGITDTQYF
D: .; V: TRBV19; J: TRBJ1-5; CDR3: CASSPGGGNLNQPQHF
D: .; V: TRBV3-1/TRBV3-2; J: TRBJ1-2; CDR3: CASSQDLGAGGYGYTF
D: .; V: TRBV6-5; J: TRBJ2-2; CDR3: CASIVRVGTGELFF
D: .; V: TRBV21-1; J: TRBJ1-1; CDR3: CASRSPQGKGMNTEAFF
D: .; V: TRBV6-5; J: TRBJ2-1; CDR3: CASSYSSGLSRNEQFF
D: TRBD1; V: TRBV5-5; J: TRBJ1-1; CDR3: CASSWIGQGFDAFF
D: TRBD2; V: TRBV18; J: TRBJ2-2; CDR3: CASSPLTPGGLGTGELFF
D: .; V: TRBV5-1; J: TRBJ2-7; CDR3: CASSLISGSSYEQYF
D: .; V: TRBV18; J: TRBJ2-7; CDR3: CASSPPGAYEQYF
D: .; V: TRBV7-2; J: TRBJ2-7; CDR3: CASSPRERSYEQYF
D: .; V: TRBV7-8; J: TRBJ1-2; CDR3: CASSLIGEGYTF
D: .; V: TRBV29-1; J: TRBJ2-5; CDR3: CSAGRWETQYF
D: TRBD1; V: TRBV5-5; J: TRBJ2-7; CDR3: CASSYRGNSYEQYF
D: TRBD1; V: TRBV6-5; J: TRBJ1-2; CDR3: CASSYGGTGSNYGYTF
D: TRBD2; V: TRBV7-2; J: TRBJ2-5; CDR3: CASSPTSGWGTQYF
D: .; V: TRBV5-1; J: TRBJ2-3; CDR3: CASSHRDVRTDTQYF
D: TRBD1; V: TRBV25-1; J: TRBJ1-1; CDR3: CASTRRGLWTEAFF
D: TRBD1; V: TRBV11-2; J: TRBJ2-1; CDR3: CASSPWTGGPFNEQFF
D: .; V: TRBV7-9; J: TRBJ1-5; CDR3: CASSKSSNQPQHF
D: TRBD1; V: TRBV5-1; J: TRBJ1-1; CDR3: CASSLDQGGGSTEAFF
D: .; V: TRBV5-1; J: TRBJ1-3; CDR3: CASSLVSGIGNTIYF
D: .; V: TRBV11-2; J: TRBJ1-1; CDR3: CASSLVERIEAFF